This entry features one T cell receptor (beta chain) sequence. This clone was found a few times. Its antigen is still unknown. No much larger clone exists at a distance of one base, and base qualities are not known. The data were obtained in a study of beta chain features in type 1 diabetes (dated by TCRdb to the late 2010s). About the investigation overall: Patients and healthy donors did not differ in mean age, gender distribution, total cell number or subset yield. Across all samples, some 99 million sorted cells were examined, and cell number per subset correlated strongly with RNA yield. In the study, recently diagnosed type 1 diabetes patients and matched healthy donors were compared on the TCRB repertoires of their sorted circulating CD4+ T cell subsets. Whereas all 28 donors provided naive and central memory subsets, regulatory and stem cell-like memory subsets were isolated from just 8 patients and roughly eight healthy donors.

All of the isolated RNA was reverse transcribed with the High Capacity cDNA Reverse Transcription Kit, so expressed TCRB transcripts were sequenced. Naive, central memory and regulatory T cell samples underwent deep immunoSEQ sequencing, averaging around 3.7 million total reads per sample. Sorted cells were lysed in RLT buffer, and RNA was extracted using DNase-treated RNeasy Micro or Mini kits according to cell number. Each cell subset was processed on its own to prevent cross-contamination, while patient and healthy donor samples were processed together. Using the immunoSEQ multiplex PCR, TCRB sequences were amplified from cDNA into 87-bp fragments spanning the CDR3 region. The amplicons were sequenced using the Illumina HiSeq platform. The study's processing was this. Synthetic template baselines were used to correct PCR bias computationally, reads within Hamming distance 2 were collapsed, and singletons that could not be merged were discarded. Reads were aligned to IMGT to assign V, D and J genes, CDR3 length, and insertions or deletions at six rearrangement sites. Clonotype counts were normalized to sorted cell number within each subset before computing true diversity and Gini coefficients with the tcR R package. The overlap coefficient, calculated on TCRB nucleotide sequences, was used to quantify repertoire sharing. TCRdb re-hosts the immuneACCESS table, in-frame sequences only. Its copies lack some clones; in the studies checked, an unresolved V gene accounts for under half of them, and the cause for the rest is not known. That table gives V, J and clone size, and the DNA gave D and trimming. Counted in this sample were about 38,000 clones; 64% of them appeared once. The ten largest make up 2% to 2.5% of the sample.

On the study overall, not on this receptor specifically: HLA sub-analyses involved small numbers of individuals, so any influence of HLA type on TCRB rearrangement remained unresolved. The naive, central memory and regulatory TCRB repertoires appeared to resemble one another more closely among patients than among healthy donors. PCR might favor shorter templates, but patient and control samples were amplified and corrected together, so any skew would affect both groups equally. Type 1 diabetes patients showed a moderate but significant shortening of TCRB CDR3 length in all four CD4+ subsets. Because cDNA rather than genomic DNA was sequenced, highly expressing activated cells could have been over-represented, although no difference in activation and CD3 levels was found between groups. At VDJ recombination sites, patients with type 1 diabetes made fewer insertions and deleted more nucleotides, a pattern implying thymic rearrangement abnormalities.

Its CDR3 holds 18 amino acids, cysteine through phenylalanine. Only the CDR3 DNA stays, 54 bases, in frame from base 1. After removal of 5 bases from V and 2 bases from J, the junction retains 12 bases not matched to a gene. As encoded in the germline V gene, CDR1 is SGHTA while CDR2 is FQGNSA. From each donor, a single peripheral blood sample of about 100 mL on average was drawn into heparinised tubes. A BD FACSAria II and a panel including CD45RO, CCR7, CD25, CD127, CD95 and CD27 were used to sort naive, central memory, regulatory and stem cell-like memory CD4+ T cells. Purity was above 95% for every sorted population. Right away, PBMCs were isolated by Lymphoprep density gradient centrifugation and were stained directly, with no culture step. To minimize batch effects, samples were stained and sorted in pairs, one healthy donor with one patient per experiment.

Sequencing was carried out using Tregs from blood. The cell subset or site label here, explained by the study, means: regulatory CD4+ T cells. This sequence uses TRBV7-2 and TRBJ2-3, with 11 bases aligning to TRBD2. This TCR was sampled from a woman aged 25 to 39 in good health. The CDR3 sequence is CASSPIKLAGAATDTQYF. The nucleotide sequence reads TGTGCCAGCAGCCCCATTAAACTAGCGGGAGCAGCCACAGATACGCAGTATTTT.